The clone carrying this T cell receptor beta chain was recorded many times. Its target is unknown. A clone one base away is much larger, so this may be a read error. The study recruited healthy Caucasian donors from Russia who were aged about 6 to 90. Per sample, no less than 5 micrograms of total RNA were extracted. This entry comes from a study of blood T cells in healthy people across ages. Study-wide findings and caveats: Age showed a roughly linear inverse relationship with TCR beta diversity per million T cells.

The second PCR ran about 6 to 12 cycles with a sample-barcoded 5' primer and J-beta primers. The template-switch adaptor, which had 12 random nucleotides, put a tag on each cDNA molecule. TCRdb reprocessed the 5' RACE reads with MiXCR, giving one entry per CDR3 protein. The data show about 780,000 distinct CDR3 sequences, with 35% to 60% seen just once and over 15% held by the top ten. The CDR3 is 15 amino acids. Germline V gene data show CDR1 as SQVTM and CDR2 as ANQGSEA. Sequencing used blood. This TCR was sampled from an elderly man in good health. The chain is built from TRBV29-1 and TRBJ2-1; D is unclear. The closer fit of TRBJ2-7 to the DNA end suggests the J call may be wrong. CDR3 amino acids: CSVESGQRSYNEQYF. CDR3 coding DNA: TGCAGCGTTGAATCCGGCCAGCGCTCCTACAATGAGCAGTACTTC.